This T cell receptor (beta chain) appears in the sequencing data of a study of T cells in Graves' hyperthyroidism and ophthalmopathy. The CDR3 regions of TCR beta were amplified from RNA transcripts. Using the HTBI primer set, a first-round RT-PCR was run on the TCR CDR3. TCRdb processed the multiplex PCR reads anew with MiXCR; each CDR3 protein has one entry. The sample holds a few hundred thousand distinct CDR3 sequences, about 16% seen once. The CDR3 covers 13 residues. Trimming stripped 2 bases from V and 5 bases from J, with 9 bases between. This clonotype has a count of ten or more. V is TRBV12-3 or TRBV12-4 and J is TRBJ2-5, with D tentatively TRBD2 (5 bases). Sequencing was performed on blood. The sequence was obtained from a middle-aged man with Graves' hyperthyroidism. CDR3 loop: CASSLMGAETQYF. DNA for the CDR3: TGTGCCAGCAGTTTAATGGGAGCGGAGACCCAGTACTTC.